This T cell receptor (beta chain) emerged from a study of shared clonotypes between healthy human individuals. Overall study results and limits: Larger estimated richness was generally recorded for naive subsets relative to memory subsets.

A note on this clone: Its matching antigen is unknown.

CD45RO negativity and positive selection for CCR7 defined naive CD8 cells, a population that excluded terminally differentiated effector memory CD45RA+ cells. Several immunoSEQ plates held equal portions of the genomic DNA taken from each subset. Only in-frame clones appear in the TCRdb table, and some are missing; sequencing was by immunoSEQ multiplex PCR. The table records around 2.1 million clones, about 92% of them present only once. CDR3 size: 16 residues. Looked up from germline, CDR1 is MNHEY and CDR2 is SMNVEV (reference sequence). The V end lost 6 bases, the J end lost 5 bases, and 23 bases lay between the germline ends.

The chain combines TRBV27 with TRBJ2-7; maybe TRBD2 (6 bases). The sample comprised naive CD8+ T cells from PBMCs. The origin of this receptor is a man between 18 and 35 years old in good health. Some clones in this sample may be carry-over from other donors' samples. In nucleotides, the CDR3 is TGTGCCAGCAGCTGGGGAGGAGGCCAAAACCACCACGAGCAGTACTTC. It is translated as CASSWGGGQNHHEQYF.